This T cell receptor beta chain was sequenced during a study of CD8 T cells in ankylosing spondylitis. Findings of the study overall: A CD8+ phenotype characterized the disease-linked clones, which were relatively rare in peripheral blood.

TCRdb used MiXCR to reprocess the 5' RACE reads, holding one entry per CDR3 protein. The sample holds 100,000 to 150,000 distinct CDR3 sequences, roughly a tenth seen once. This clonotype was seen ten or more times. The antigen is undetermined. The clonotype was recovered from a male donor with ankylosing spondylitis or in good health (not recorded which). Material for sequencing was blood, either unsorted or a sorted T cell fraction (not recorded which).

The CDR3 loop is CSANNRRGGETQYF. In DNA form, the CDR3 reads TGCAGTGCTAACAACCGTCGGGGAGGGGAGACCCAGTACTTC. The gene calls are TRBV20-1 and TRBJ2-5; 7 nucleotides match TRBD2. The CDR3 loop spans 14 amino acids. Germline CDR1 DFQATT, CDR2 SNEGSKA (reference sequence). Trimming removed 4 bases from V and 5 bases from J; junction bases left unmatched: 10.